This T cell receptor beta chain was retrieved from a study of blood T cell repertoires in COVID-19. Using immunoSEQ multiplex PCR, the repertoire was profiled, and TCRdb retains in-frame clones only, with some absent. This repertoire shows approximately 210,000 clones, 65% to 85% found once; its top ten account for 3% to 4%. In terms of age and location, participants ranged from about 18 to 90 years and lived in around 22 US areas. This CDR3 spans 16 amino acids. Germline lookup yields CDR1 LGHDT and CDR2 YNNKEL (reference sequence). The V and J ends lost 4 bases and 1 base respectively, with 15 bases between them.

The sequencing sample was made of PBMCs or T cells enriched from blood (not recorded which). The TCR comes from a woman aged 60 to 75 who had recovered from COVID-19. The genes are TRBV3-1 (or the pseudogene TRBV3-2) and TRBJ2-3; perhaps TRBD2 as D (6 bases). The CDR3 here is CASSLGRGGRTDTQYF. For the CDR3, the DNA is TGTGCCAGCAGCCTAGGGCGGGGTGGTCGCACAGATACGCAGTATTTT.